In its sample, the clone carrying this TCR beta chain was seen once. Its cognate antigen is unknown. Researchers ran the PCR with 60 Vbeta and 13 Jbeta primers. Authors' data handling: The authors later counted some 76 million unique TCR beta chains, 9.5 million to 13 million of them shared. TCRdb's copy holds only in-frame clones and misses some; the assay was immunoSEQ multiplex PCR. V and J calls and clone size are as listed in that table; D and trimming were resolved from the DNA. The sample has tens of thousands of clones, roughly 80% seen once. This entry comes from a study of cytomegalovirus exposure and HLA in healthy donors. Across the study: Unique TCR beta sequences numbering approximately 120 million came from about 180 million T cells in an earlier analysis.

V was clipped by 1 base and J by 7 bases; unmatched bases: 9. There are 16 residues in the CDR3. Germline V gene data show CDR1 as SGHVS and CDR2 as FNYEAQ. Study observations and caveats: By HLA locus, TCR association rates varied in a later analysis, with DRB1 showing the most and HLA-C the fewest.

This chain joins TRBV7-6 and TRBJ2-1; 8 bases align to TRBD2. Input material: PBMCs. The origin of this receptor is a woman in her 30s in good health and CMV-seronegative. The CDR3 protein is CASSLVSSGGRNEQFF. CDR3 bases: TGTGCCAGCAGCTTAGTATCCAGCGGGGGCCGGAATGAGCAGTTCTTC.